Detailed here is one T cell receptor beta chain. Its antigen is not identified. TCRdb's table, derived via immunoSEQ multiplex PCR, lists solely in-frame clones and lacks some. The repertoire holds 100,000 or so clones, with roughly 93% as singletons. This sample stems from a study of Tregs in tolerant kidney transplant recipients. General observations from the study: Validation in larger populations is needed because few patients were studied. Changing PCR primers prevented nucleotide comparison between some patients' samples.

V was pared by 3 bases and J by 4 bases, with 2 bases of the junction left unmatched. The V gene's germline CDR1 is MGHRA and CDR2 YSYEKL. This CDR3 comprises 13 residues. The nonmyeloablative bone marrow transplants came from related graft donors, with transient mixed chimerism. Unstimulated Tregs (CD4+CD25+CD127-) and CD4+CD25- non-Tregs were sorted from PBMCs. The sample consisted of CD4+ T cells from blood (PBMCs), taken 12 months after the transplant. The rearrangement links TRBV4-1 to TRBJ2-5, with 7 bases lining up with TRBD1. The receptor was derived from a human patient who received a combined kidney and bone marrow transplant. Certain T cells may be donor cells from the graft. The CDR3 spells CASSQRQGETQYF. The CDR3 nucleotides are TGCGCCAGCAGCCAGCGACAGGGAGAGACCCAGTACTTC.